A selection of T cell receptor beta chains follows, all from one sample in a study of Ad26.COV2.S vaccination and SARS-CoV-2 variants. Sequencing was performed with immunoSEQ multiplex PCR; in TCRdb, only in-frame clones are kept and a portion is missing. The table records fewer than 400,000 clones, about 89% of them present only once. The material was peripheral blood, obtained in a trial of Ad26.COV2.S vaccine versus placebo. These receptors were obtained from a person aged 18-65 years who received the Ad26.COV2.S COVID-19 vaccine or a placebo. The CDR3 runs from the conserved cysteine through the conserved F or W. Each record gives: clone size, D gene, V gene, J gene, CDR3 protein, CDR3 DNA. The D gene is left open where the match is weak. Clone size is given for some rows only: seen once, a few or many times, or a class if the clone is expanded.

.,TRBD2,TRBV4-2,TRBJ2-7,CASSQELAGGQIYEQYF,TGTGCCAGCAGCCAAGAACTAGCGGGAGGCCAAATATACGAGCAGTACTTC
.,.,TRBV6-1,TRBJ1-5,CASSEIRDIFPQHF,TGTGCCAGCAGTGAAATTAGGGACATTTTCCCCCAGCATTTT
.,.,TRBV5-1,TRBJ1-2,CASSPSLAANNYGYTF,TGCGCCAGCAGCCCCTCCCTTGCGGCGAATAACTATGGCTACACCTTC
.,.,TRBV5-5,TRBJ1-1,CASSRTVMNTEAFF,TGTGCCAGCAGCCGGACAGTTATGAACACTGAAGCTTTCTTT
.,TRBD1,TRBV11-2,TRBJ2-2,CASSASGGTGELFF,TGTGCCAGCTCGGCATCAGGGGGAACCGGGGAGCTGTTTTTT
.,.,TRBV3-1/TRBV3-2,TRBJ1-1,CASSRVENTEAFF,TGTGCCAGCAGCCGCGTGGAGAACACTGAAGCTTTCTTT
.,TRBD2,TRBV5-4,TRBJ2-7,CASSLGIAGITYEQYF,TGTGCCAGCAGCTTGGGGATAGCGGGAATTACATACGAGCAGTACTTC
few,.,TRBV7-9,TRBJ1-3,CASSRGTPGNTIYF,TGTGCCAGCAGCCGGGGGACTCCGGGAAACACCATATATTTT
.,.,TRBV5-1,TRBJ1-2,CASRLDSGYTF,TGCGCCAGCAGGCTTGACAGCGGCTACACCTTC
.,TRBD2,TRBV11-3,TRBJ2-3,CASSLRVAGNTDTQYF,TGTGCCAGCAGCTTGAGGGTAGCGGGAAACACAGATACGCAGTATTTT
.,.,TRBV14,TRBJ1-6,CASSPGPLNSPLHF,TGTGCCAGCAGCCCCGGACCACTTAATTCACCCCTCCACTTT
.,.,TRBV6-5,TRBJ1-5,CASRPPFQQDQPQHF,TGTGCCAGCAGACCCCCTTTTCAACAGGATCAGCCCCAGCATTTT
.,TRBD2,TRBV9,TRBJ2-1,CASSVAGGPRNEQFF,TGTGCCAGCAGCGTAGCGGGAGGGCCGAGAAATGAGCAGTTCTTC
.,.,TRBV20-1,TRBJ2-1,CSASLREKIVGEQFF,TGCAGTGCTAGTTTACGGGAGAAAATTGTAGGTGAGCAGTTCTTC
.,.,TRBV6-5,TRBJ1-2,CASRDSYYGYTF,TGTGCCAGCAGAGACAGCTACTATGGCTACACCTTC
.,.,TRBV12-2,TRBJ2-1,CASREKRARTFVQFF,TGTGCAAGTCGCGAGAAGCGGGCTCGGACTTTCGTGCAGTTCTTC
.,.,TRBV25-1,TRBJ2-7,CASSESVGSQYF,TGTGCCAGCAGTGAATCAGTCGGTTCGCAGTACTTC
.,.,TRBV25-1,TRBJ1-1,CASSGSVWRGRNTEAFF,TGTGCCAGCAGTGGGTCTGTTTGGAGGGGAAGGAACACTGAAGCTTTCTTT
.,TRBD1,TRBV28,TRBJ2-2,CASSAWTGGKGNTGELFF,TGTGCCAGTAGTGCATGGACAGGGGGTAAGGGGAACACCGGGGAGCTGTTTTTT
.,TRBD1,TRBV5-1,TRBJ2-5,CASSLNPGQGQETQYF,TGCGCCAGCAGCCTTAATCCGGGACAGGGGCAAGAGACCCAGTACTTC
.,.,TRBV5-6,TRBJ1-3,CASSLVRQISGNTIYF,TGTGCCAGCAGCTTGGTAAGACAGATCTCTGGAAACACCATATATTTT
once,TRBD1,TRBV5-1,TRBJ2-7,CASRRQGSSYEQYF,TGCGCCAGCAGACGACAGGGGAGCTCCTACGAGCAGTACTTC
.,.,TRBV6-7,TRBJ2-1,CAPRSDLTYNEQFF,TGTGCCCCCCGAAGCGATCTCACCTACAATGAGCAGTTCTTC
.,TRBD2,TRBV7-9,TRBJ2-5,CASSSGLAGGWYQETQYF,TGTGCCAGCAGCTCGGGACTAGCGGGAGGCTGGTACCAAGAGACCCAGTACTTC
.,TRBD2,TRBV7-3,TRBJ2-1,CASSLGLALYNEQFF,TGTGCCAGCAGCCTGGGACTAGCCCTCTACAATGAGCAGTTCTTC
.,.,TRBV20-1,TRBJ2-7,CSAGRHDEQYF,TGCAGTGCTGGAAGGCATGACGAGCAGTACTTC
.,.,TRBV4-3,TRBJ2-2,CASSQGLTYRGELFF,TGCGCCAGCAGCCAAGGACTTACCTACCGCGGGGAGCTGTTTTTT
.,.,TRBV6-2/TRBV6-3,TRBJ2-7,CASSYSFGSYEQYF,TGTGCCAGCAGTTATAGTTTTGGGTCCTACGAGCAGTACTTC
few,.,TRBV5-6,TRBJ1-3,CASWVRSGNTIYF,TGTGCCAGCTGGGTACGATCTGGAAACACCATATATTTT
.,.,TRBV5-6,TRBJ1-1,CASSLGAGWVTEAFF,TGTGCCAGCAGCTTGGGGGCAGGGTGGGTCACTGAAGCTTTCTTT
.,.,TRBV7-9,TRBJ2-3,CASSLRQMDTQYF,TGTGCCAGCAGCCTTAGGCAAATGGATACGCAGTATTTT
once,.,TRBV2,TRBJ1-4,CASSEGGVSNEKLFF,TGTGCCAGCAGTGAAGGTGGGGTTTCTAATGAAAAACTGTTTTTT
.,.,TRBV27,TRBJ2-3,CASSLLGGSSTDTQYF,TGTGCCAGCAGTTTATTGGGGGGATCTAGCACAGATACGCAGTATTTT
.,.,TRBV12-3/TRBV12-4,TRBJ1-4,CASSLGEGEKLFF,TGTGCCAGCAGTTTGGGGGAGGGGGAAAAACTGTTTTTT
.,TRBD1,TRBV5-6,TRBJ1-6,CASSPTGDRGSPLHF,TGTGCCAGCAGCCCAACAGGGGATCGGGGTTCACCCCTCCACTTT
.,.,TRBV30,TRBJ2-7,CAWSRTSYEQYF,TGTGCCTGGAGCCGGACGTCCTACGAGCAGTACTTC
.,.,TRBV29-1,TRBJ2-1,CSVERGQPGEQFF,TGCAGCGTTGAGCGCGGGCAGCCGGGAGAGCAGTTCTTC
.,.,TRBV7-9,TRBJ2-3,CASTPGLQLPTDTQYF,TGTGCCAGCACCCCGGGCCTGCAACTCCCTACAGATACGCAGTATTTT
many,.,TRBV6-6,TRBJ1-1,CASRSLRGDTEAFF,TGTGCCAGCAGAAGCCTACGTGGGGACACTGAAGCTTTCTTT
.,.,TRBV11-1,TRBJ2-2,CASQRLAADTGELFF,TGTGCCAGCCAGCGGCTAGCAGCGGACACCGGGGAGCTGTTTTTT
.,.,TRBV12-5,TRBJ1-5,CASGLYQPQHF,TGTGCTAGTGGTTTATATCAGCCCCAGCATTTT
once,.,TRBV29-1,TRBJ1-5,CSVVLDRGGEMGNQPQHF,TGCAGCGTTGTGCTTGATAGGGGAGGGGAGATGGGCAATCAGCCCCAGCATTTT